The present entry profiles one T cell receptor beta chain with its context. The data derive from a study of control samples from healthy donors and cancer patients. Produced via immunoSEQ multiplex PCR; TCRdb's table is partial and in-frame only. This repertoire shows about 160,000 clones, 80% to 90% found once; its top ten account for 9.5% to 15%. This TCR derives from a man aged 25-40 years in good health. The sample consisted of blood.

The CDR3 DNA follows: TGTGCCAGCAAGGACAGACCGAACACCGGGGAGCTGTTTTTT. The encoded protein is CASKDRPNTGELFF. The rearrangement links TRBV6-4 to TRBJ2-2; D is perhaps TRBD1 (6 bases). The CDR3 length is 14 residues. The germline V gene has CDR1 MRHNA and CDR2 SNTAGT. V lost 7 bases and J 0 bases, leaving 9 bases between the germline ends.